The 8 T cell receptor beta chains below were found in one sample sequenced in a study of T cell repertoires in cytomegalovirus infection. What these receptors recognize is not known. One entry per CDR3 protein results from TCRdb running MiXCR on the reads. This table has around 130,000 distinct CDR3 sequences, 20% to 30% appearing once. The specimen sequenced was PBMCs, sequenced either directly or after in vitro stimulation (not recorded which). These receptors were taken from a human donor in good health (CMV status not recorded). Some clones in this sample may be carry-over from other donors' samples.

A few counts support this clonotype. The rearrangement uses TRBV24-1 and TRBJ1-2; TRBD1 is a possible D gene (5 bases). CDR3 size: 13 residues. Trimming took 10 bases from V and 6 from J, leaving 17 bases between them. Germline values: CDR1 KGHDR, CDR2 SFDVKD. The CDR3 coding sequence is TGTGCCACGTCAGGGTTCTCGATGGATGGCTACACCTTC. Its translation is CATSGFSMDGYTF.

The chain is built from TRBV20-1 and TRBJ1-3; a possible D gene is TRBD1 (5 bases). The V end lost 5 bases, the J end lost 4 bases, and 12 bases lay between the germline ends. Germline CDR1 is DFQATT and CDR2 is SNEGSKA (reference sequence). This CDR3 region has 13 residues. This CDR3 reads CSAPRTQGNTIYF. The DNA for the CDR3 is TGCAGTGCTCCCCGGACACAAGGAAACACCATATATTTT.

The chain combines TRBV7-2 with TRBJ1-2; D gene unclear. Germline V lookup: CDR1 SGHTA, CDR2 FQGNSA. The CDR3 totals 14 residues. V gave up 4 bases and J gave up 5 bases, with 14 bases separating them. CDR3 coding DNA: TGTGCCAGCAGCTCGACTCCCCCGGGATATGGCTACACCTTC. Translated: CASSSTPPGYGYTF.

This clonotype was detected only a few times. The chain combines TRBV20-1 with TRBJ2-1; D remains unclear. V shed 5 bases and J shed 0 bases, with 11 bases lying between them. The CDR3 totals 14 residues. CDR1 DFQATT and CDR2 SNEGSKA come from the germline V gene (reference sequence). CDR3 nucleotides: TGCAGTGCTTCCGTCCAGAGCTCCTACAATGAGCAGTTCTTC. Protein product: CSASVQSSYNEQFF.

At least ten counts were recorded for this clonotype. The rearrangement uses TRBV7-2 and TRBJ2-3; D unclear. Per the germline V gene, CDR1 is SGHTA and CDR2 is FQGNSA. The CDR3 has 13 residues. Between the trimmed V and J ends, which lost 7 bases and 12 bases, there was a span of 20 bases. DNA of the CDR3: TGTGCCAGCATCTCGACACCCATCCCCTCACAGTATTTT. Translation gives CASISTPIPSQYF.

This clonotype came up a few times. The chain couples TRBV7-4 to TRBJ1-1; 10 positions agree with TRBD1. With V trimmed by 5 bases and J by 1 base, 7 bases remained unmatched. CDR3 size: 16 residues. The germline V gene encodes CDR1 SGHVT and CDR2 SQSDAQ. The CDR3 DNA sequence: TGTGCCAGCAGCCTTGGGACAGGGGACCCGAACACTGAAGCTTTCTTT. It is translated as CASSLGTGDPNTEAFF.

This clonotype has only a few counts. V gene TRBV6-5 combines with J gene TRBJ2-2, with 9 bases identical to TRBD1. The CDR3 contains 17 residues. Germline loops: CDR1 MNHEY, CDR2 SVGAGI. J lost 5 bases, V lost 0 bases, and 7 bases had no gene match. The CDR3 protein is CASSYSKGQGLTGELFF. The CDR3 coding sequence is TGTGCCAGCAGTTACTCGAAGGGACAGGGACTGACCGGGGAGCTGTTTTTT.

The table lists this clonotype with a few counts. The CDR3: CASSTGTARLDYGYTF. The CDR3 DNA reads TGTGCCAGCAGCACCGGGACAGCCCGACTCGACTATGGCTACACCTTC. The chain carries TRBV7-2 and TRBJ1-2; 7 nucleotides agree with TRBD1. Germline CDR1 is SGHTA and CDR2 is FQGNSA. There are 16 residues in the CDR3. V lost 5 bases to trimming and J lost 3 bases; unmatched junction nucleotides: 12.